One and the same sample provided the 32 T cell receptor beta chains below, sequenced in a study of CD8+CD57+ T cells in acquired aplastic anemia. The template for TCR beta VDJ and CDR3 sequence profiling was genomic DNA. Each CDR3 protein gets one entry after TCRdb re-called the reads with MiXCR. The data show approximately 470,000 distinct CDR3 sequences, under 40% seen once. Only patients with CD8+CD57+ cell expansion on flow cytometry were chosen for sequencing. The material sequenced was sorted CD4+, CD8+, or CD8+CD57+ T cells (not recorded which) from PBMCs. All receptors derive from a human donor with aplastic anemia.

This clonotype was seen many times. The chain carries TRBV19 and TRBJ1-1; 8 bases line up with TRBD1. Germline CDR1 LNHDA, CDR2 SQIVND (reference sequence). The V and J ends lost 6 bases and 0 bases, in that order; junction bases with no gene match: 6. The CDR3 covers 15 residues. The CDR3: CASSHGQGMNTEAFF. CDR3 coding DNA: TGTGCCAGTAGCCACGGACAGGGTATGAACACTGAAGCTTTCTTT.

The rearrangement uses TRBV18 and TRBJ2-3, with D hard to call. The V end was cut by 2 bases, the J end by 3 bases, with 6 bases between. The CDR3 has 13 amino acids. Germline lookup yields CDR1 KGHSH and CDR2 LQKENI. The DNA for the CDR3 is TGTGCCAGCTCACCAACGATTACAGATACGCAGTATTTT. Its protein is CASSPTITDTQYF. The full variable domain, in which reference TRBV18 and TRBJ2-3 provide the parts outside the CDR3, is NAGVMQNPRHLVRRRGQEARLRCSPMKGHSHVYWYRQLPEEGLKFMVYLQKENIIDESGMPKERFSAEFPKEGPSILRIQQVVRGDSAAYFCASSPTITDTQYFGPGTRLTVL.

Regarding this clonotype: This may arise from a read error, as a much more abundant clone is one base away. The rearrangement joins TRBV6-1 to TRBJ1-2; D is ambiguous. The CDR3 contains 15 residues. V lost 6 bases and J lost 4, with 18 bases in between. Per the germline V gene, CDR1 is MNHNS and CDR2 is SASEGT. Here the CDR3 reads CASSATVGRTYGYTF. The DNA for the CDR3 is TGTGCCAGCAGCGCGACGGTGGGGAGAACCTATGGCTACACCTTC.

V usage is TRBV7-2 and J usage is TRBJ1-3, with D tentatively TRBD1 (6 bases). Germline lookup yields CDR1 SGHTA and CDR2 FQGNSA. The CDR3 totals 15 residues. The germline V and J ends were trimmed by 5 bases and 0 bases, with 11 bases remaining between them. The CDR3 nucleotides are TGTGCCAGCAGCCCCCACAGGGACTCTGGAAACACCATATATTTT. It codes for CASSPHRDSGNTIYF.

This clonotype has a count of ten or more. The chain is built from TRBV25-1 and TRBJ1-4; 8 bases align to TRBD1. The CDR3 loop spans 13 amino acids. The germline gives CDR1 MGHDK, CDR2 SYGVNS. J lost 10 bases, V lost 8 bases, and 9 bases had no gene match. The CDR3 DNA sequence: TGTGCCAGCGAGGGACAGGCAGTTGGAAAACTGTTTTTT. This encodes CASEGQAVGKLFF.

To note about this clonotype: A much larger clone lies a single base off, so this may be a read error. For the CDR3, the DNA is TGTGCCGGGGGAGCGGGGCTACCCCCCACAGATACGCAGTGTTTT. Protein product: CAGGAGLPPTDTQCF. This sequence joins TRBV10-3 and TRBJ2-3, with 7 positions matching TRBD2. Germline lookup yields CDR1 ENHRY and CDR2 SYGVKD. This CDR3 has 15 amino acids.

The CDR3 sequence is CSARETASGANVLTF. The CDR3 region has the DNA TGCAGTGCTAGAGAGACAGCTTCTGGGGCCAACGTCCTGACTTTC. The chain links TRBV20-1 to TRBJ2-6, with D possibly TRBD1 on 5 matching bases. From germline, CDR1 is DFQATT and CDR2 SNEGSKA (reference sequence). The V end lost 0 bases, the J end lost 1 base, and 7 bases lay between the germline ends. The CDR3 extends over 15 amino acids.

J is TRBJ1-4 and V is TRBV7-2, with 7 bases aligning to TRBD1. The V and J ends lost 5 bases and 4 bases, in that order; junction bases with no gene match: 7. The CDR3 contains 15 residues. CDR1 SGHTA and CDR2 FQGNSA come from the germline V gene. The CDR3 DNA is TGTGCCAGCAGCCCAAATGGACAGGTTAATGAAAAACTGTTTTTT. It yields the protein CASSPNGQVNEKLFF.

This chain links TRBV6-1 with TRBJ1-1, with D perhaps matching TRBD1 (6 bases). This CDR3 is 11 amino acids long. Germline CDR1 is MNHNS and CDR2 is SASEGT. The ends were cut back, 6 bases at V and 8 bases at J, with 10 bases in the middle. Here the CDR3 DNA reads TGTGCCAGCAGCAACGGACAGGAAGCTTTCTTT. This gives the protein CASSNGQEAFF.

This clonotype was seen ten or more times. The chain is built from TRBV10-1 and TRBJ2-7; 11 bases align to TRBD2. Germline V gene data show CDR1 as WNHNN and CDR2 as SYGVQD (reference sequence). J was trimmed by 6 bases and V by 4 bases; bases with no gene match: 5. The CDR3 runs 14 residues. In nucleotides, the CDR3 is TGCGCCAGCAGTGCCCTAGCGGGAGGAGGCGAGCAGTACTTC. Translating it yields CASSALAGGGEQYF.

This clonotype has just a few counts. The genes are TRBV7-2 and TRBJ2-1; 10 positions match TRBD2. There are 14 residues in the CDR3. Germline V gene data show CDR1 as SGHTA and CDR2 as FQGNSA. V lost 6 bases to trimming and J lost 6 bases; unmatched junction nucleotides: 5. CDR3 sequence (DNA): TGTGCCAGCAGACTAGCGGGATTAATCAATGAGCAGTTCTTC. Amino acid sequence: CASRLAGLINEQFF.

This sequence joins TRBV9 and TRBJ2-1; 10 bases match TRBD1. The trim removed 0 bases at V and 3 bases at J, leaving 9 bases unmatched. CDR1 and CDR2 from the germline V gene are SGDLS and YYNGEE. The CDR3 extends over 18 amino acids. This CDR3 reads CASSVGGRQGAFYNEQFF. Written as DNA, the CDR3 is TGTGCCAGCAGCGTAGGGGGTAGACAGGGGGCCTTCTACAATGAGCAGTTCTTC.

There are a few counts of this clonotype. CDR3 amino acids: CASSYLGSGYNEQFF. The CDR3 DNA is TGTGCCAGCAGTTACCTGGGGTCGGGGTACAATGAGCAGTTCTTC. The chain joins TRBV2 to TRBJ2-1, with a tentative D call TRBD2 (5 bases). The germline CDR1 and CDR2 sequences are SNHLY and FYNNEI. The CDR3 is 15 residues long. V was trimmed by 5 bases and J by 4 bases, leaving 15 bases between them.

This clonotype was detected many times. The chain is built from TRBV9 and TRBJ2-3, with 9 bases lining up with TRBD2. This CDR3 has 19 residues. In germline, CDR1 is SGDLS, CDR2 YYNGEE. Germline trimming cut 3 bases from V and 2 bases from J; bases unmatched to any gene: 16. The CDR3 coding sequence is TGTGCCAGCAGCGAGCGTCCATCACCGACTAGCGGACCCACAGATACGCAGTATTTT. Encoded protein: CASSERPSPTSGPTDTQYF.

The V gene is TRBV3-1, the J gene TRBJ1-4, with 9 bases fitting TRBD1. V was clipped by 1 base and J by 8 bases; unmatched bases: 11. CDR3 length equals 17 residues. Looked up from germline, CDR1 is LGHDT and CDR2 is YNNKEL (reference sequence). The CDR3 here is CASSQGPPGQGPEKLFF. In DNA form, the CDR3 reads TGTGCCAGCAGCCAAGGGCCCCCGGGACAGGGTCCGGAAAAACTGTTTTTT.

J is TRBJ1-6 and V is TRBV4-1; D unresolved. The V end lost 5 bases, the J end lost 6 bases, and 14 bases lay between the germline ends. The germline CDR1 and CDR2 sequences are MGHRA and YSYEKL. The CDR3 extends over 15 amino acids. CDR3 DNA: TGCGCCAGCAGCGAATTCGGGGTCGTTAATTCACCCCTCCACTTT. This gives the protein CASSEFGVVNSPLHF.

In regard to this clonotype: At one end the junction does not follow the germline gene, possibly because of a read error. The rearrangement uses TRBV10-3 and TRBJ1-1; D perhaps matches TRBD1 (5 bases). Germline CDR1 ENHRY, CDR2 SYGVKD. There are 16 residues in the CDR3. CDR3 region: CASSEVGSTANTEAFF. The CDR3 nucleotides are TGTGCCAGCAGTGAAGTTGGGTCGACAGCCAATACTGAAGCTTTCTTT.

This clonotype has ten or more counts. V usage is TRBV20-1 and J usage is TRBJ1-6, with D possibly TRBD1 on 6 matching bases. V dropped 2 bases and J dropped 7 bases, with 12 bases sitting between them. The CDR3 runs 14 residues. Germline-derived CDR1 and CDR2 are DFQATT and SNEGSKA (reference sequence). CDR3 residues: CSARRLTGNSPLHF. In DNA form, the CDR3 reads TGCAGTGCTAGACGTCTGACAGGAAATTCACCCCTCCACTTT.

The chain is built from TRBV7-9 and TRBJ1-2, with a tentative D call TRBD1 (6 bases). The CDR3 sequence is 11 residues long. Trimming left V 6 bases short and J 9 bases short, with 11 bases between. The germline V gene has CDR1 SEHNR and CDR2 FQNEAQ (reference sequence). The CDR3 here is CASSRTASYTF. DNA for the CDR3: TGTGCCAGCAGTCGGACAGCTAGCTACACCTTC.

This clonotype was observed at least ten times. This chain uses TRBV15 with TRBJ1-1; possible D gene TRBD1, 5 bases. This CDR3 is 13 amino acids long. Germline V CDR1 and CDR2: LNHNV, YYDKDF (reference sequence). V lost 5 bases to trimming and J lost 3 bases, with 10 bases between them. CDR3 coding DNA: TGTGCCACCAGCGGGCAGGGAGACACTGAAGCTTTCTTT. Amino acid sequence: CATSGQGDTEAFF. The whole variable domain, filled in from reference TRBV15 and TRBJ1-1, reads DAMVIQNPRYQVTQFGKPVTLSCSQTLNHNVMYWYQQKSSQAPKLLFHYYDKDFNNEADTPDNFQSRRPNTSFCFLDIRSPGLGDTAMYLCATSGQGDTEAFFGQGTRLTVV.

This clonotype has ten or more counts. The gene calls are TRBV25-1 and TRBJ2-1, with 8 bases lining up with TRBD1. J gave up 7 bases and V 3 bases, and 5 bases lay outside the gene matches. In germline, CDR1 is MGHDK, CDR2 SYGVNS. The length of the CDR3 is 14 residues. The CDR3 protein is CASSDPGGRNEQFF. The CDR3 coding sequence is TGTGCCAGCAGTGACCCAGGGGGCCGGAATGAGCAGTTCTTC.

This clonotype was seen ten or more times. V is TRBV6-5 and J is TRBJ2-7; D unclear. V was shortened by 0 bases and J by 2 bases, with 8 bases between the two germline ends. The CDR3 runs 14 residues. Germline V gene sequence: CDR1 MNHEY, CDR2 SVGAGI. The CDR3 sequence: CASSYSGTTYEQYF. The CDR3 DNA reads as TGTGCCAGCAGTTACTCTGGCACTACCTACGAGCAGTACTTC.

This clonotype has more than one count but fewer than ten. The chain combines TRBV6-1 with TRBJ1-2; 8 bases are a match to TRBD1. This CDR3 region has 15 residues. The ends lost 6 bases at V and 2 bases at J; junction bases unmatched: 8. The germline gives CDR1 MNHNS, CDR2 SASEGT. CDR3 nucleotide sequence: TGTGCCAGCAGGGAGACAGGGGACGCCAACTATGGCTACACCTTC. Residues: CASRETGDANYGYTF.

The chain has TRBV20-1 and TRBJ2-7; D gene uncertain. The ends were cut back, 0 bases at V and 0 bases at J, with 12 bases in the middle. The CDR3 runs 15 residues. The germline V gene has CDR1 DFQATT and CDR2 SNEGSKA (reference sequence). The chain's CDR3 is CSARDKWQSSYEQYF. CDR3 sequence (DNA): TGCAGTGCTAGAGATAAATGGCAGAGCTCCTACGAGCAGTACTTC.

V usage is TRBV20-1 and J usage is TRBJ1-5; D not certain. The CDR3 consists of 12 residues. Germline V gives CDR1 DFQATT, CDR2 SNEGSKA (reference sequence). Trimming took off 6 bases at V and 6 bases at J, with 12 bases between the two ends. The CDR3 here is CSAQGPGQPQHF. The CDR3 DNA reads TGCAGTGCCCAAGGGCCGGGTCAGCCCCAGCATTTT.

This chain uses TRBV15 with TRBJ1-1; tentative D call: TRBD1 (6 bases). The CDR3 has 15 residues. The ends were cut back, 3 bases at V and 5 bases at J, with 16 bases in the middle. The germline gives CDR1 LNHNV, CDR2 YYDKDF (reference sequence). The CDR3 nucleotides read TGTGCCACCAGCAGCCAGGGGAAAGGTGTAACTGAAGCTTTCTTT. Translation gives CATSSQGKGVTEAFF.

Of note for this clonotype: The germline gene is not matched at one end of the junction; a read error may be the cause. CDR3 loop: CANSQVGQGLMNTEAFF. CDR3 nucleotides: TGCGCCAACAGCCAAGTCGGACAGGGGCTCATGAACACTGAAGCTTTCTTT. The rearrangement uses TRBV4-1 and TRBJ1-1, with TRBD1 identical over 9 bases. CDR3 size: 17 residues. Germline V gives CDR1 MGHRA, CDR2 YSYEKL.

The chain is built from TRBV9 and TRBJ2-5; TRBD2 might be the D (6 bases). The V gene's germline CDR1 is SGDLS and CDR2 YYNGEE. The CDR3 sequence is 14 residues long. Deletions cut 0 bases from V and 5 bases from J, with 11 bases between. CDR3: CASSVGLASETQYF. CDR3 sequence (DNA): TGTGCCAGCAGCGTAGGGCTAGCGTCGGAGACCCAGTACTTC.

This clonotype was counted at least ten times. The V call is TRBV7-9, the J call TRBJ1-6; D call uncertain. The ends were cut back, 1 base at V and 9 bases at J, with 13 bases in the middle. This CDR3 has 15 amino acids. The germline CDR1 and CDR2 sequences are SEHNR and FQNEAQ (reference sequence). Here the CDR3 DNA reads TGTGCCAGCAGCTTAGGGCAGGCGAGGAGTTCACCCCTCCACTTT. This translates into CASSLGQARSSPLHF.

The chain uses TRBV9 and TRBJ2-7; TRBD1 aligns across 11 bases. The CDR3 is 16 amino acids. Per germline, CDR1 SGDLS and CDR2 YYNGEE. V shed 2 bases and J 7 bases; nucleotides not matched to a gene: 11. CDR3 DNA sequence: TGTGCCAGCAGCGTGACTGCGGGACAGGGGGTAGGGGAGCAGTACTTC. This encodes CASSVTAGQGVGEQYF.

This clonotype was found many times. V usage is TRBV24-1 and J usage is TRBJ2-3; D tentatively reads TRBD1 or TRBD2 (5 bases each). V lost 9 bases to trimming and J lost 2 bases, with 11 bases between them. CDR1 is KGHDR, CDR2 SFDVKD, per germline. The CDR3 has 13 residues. In nucleotides, the CDR3 is TGTGCCACCGGGACGGATTCCACAGATACGCAGTATTTT. Protein: CATGTDSTDTQYF.

Here the CDR3 reads CASSSQFSSTGELFF. For the CDR3, the DNA is TGTGCCAGCAGCTCCCAATTCTCAAGCACCGGGGAGCTGTTTTTT. The chain combines TRBV7-3 with TRBJ2-2, with no clear D. The germline V and J ends were trimmed by 4 bases and 4 bases, with 13 bases remaining between them. CDR1 and CDR2 from the germline V gene are SGHTA and FQGTGA. CDR3 length equals 15 residues.